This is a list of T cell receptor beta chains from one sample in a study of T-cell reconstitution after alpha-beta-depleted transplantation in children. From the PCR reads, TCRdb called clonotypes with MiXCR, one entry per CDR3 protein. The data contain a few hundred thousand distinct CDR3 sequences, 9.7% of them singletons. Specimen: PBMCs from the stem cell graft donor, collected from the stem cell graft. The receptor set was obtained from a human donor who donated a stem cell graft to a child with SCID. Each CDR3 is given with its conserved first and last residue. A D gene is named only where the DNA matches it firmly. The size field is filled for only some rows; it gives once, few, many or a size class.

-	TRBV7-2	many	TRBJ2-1	CASSLRLGEQFF	TGTGCCAGCAGCTTACGTCTTGGCGAGCAGTTCTTC
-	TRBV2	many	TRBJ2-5	CASSSFEETQYF	TGTGCCAGCAGCTCGTTCGAGGAGACCCAGTACTTC
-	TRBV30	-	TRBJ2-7	CAWSVTGAAYEQYF	TGTGCCTGGAGTGTCACGGGGGCCGCCTACGAGCAGTACTTC
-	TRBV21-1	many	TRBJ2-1	CASSSWDRGINEQFF	TGTGCCAGCAGCAGTTGGGACAGGGGTATCAATGAGCAGTTCTTC
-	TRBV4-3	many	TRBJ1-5	CASSQEAGPQPQHF	TGCGCCAGCAGCCAAGAGGCCGGCCCTCAGCCCCAGCATTTT
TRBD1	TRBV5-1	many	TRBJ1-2	CASSSTGLIGYTF	TGCGCCAGCAGCTCGACAGGGTTGATTGGCTACACCTTC
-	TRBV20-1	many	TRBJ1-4	CSARDRVGREKLFF	TGCAGTGCTAGAGACAGGGTAGGGCGTGAAAAACTGTTTTTT
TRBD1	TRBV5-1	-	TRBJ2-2	CASSNTGGDTGELFF	TGCGCCAGCAGCAATACAGGGGGCGACACCGGGGAGCTGTTTTTT
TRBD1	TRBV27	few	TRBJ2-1	CASSKGQGTYNEQFF	TGTGCCAGCAGTAAAGGACAGGGTACCTACAATGAGCAGTTCTTC
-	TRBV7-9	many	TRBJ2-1	CASSRKGQLNEQFF	TGTGCCAGCAGCCGAAAAGGGCAGCTCAATGAGCAGTTCTTC
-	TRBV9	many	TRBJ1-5	CASSRYFNQPQHF	TGTGCCAGCAGCCGATACTTCAATCAGCCCCAGCATTTT
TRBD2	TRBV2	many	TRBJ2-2	CASSVEAGVHTGELFF	TGTGCCAGCAGTGTAGAAGCGGGGGTTCACACCGGGGAGCTGTTTTTT
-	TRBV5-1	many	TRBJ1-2	CASSLDPGPYGYTF	TGCGCCAGCAGCTTGGATCCGGGCCCCTATGGCTACACCTTC
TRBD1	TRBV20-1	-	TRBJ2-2	CSARGTGGNTGELFF	TGCAGTGCTAGAGGGACAGGGGGGAACACCGGGGAGCTGTTTTTT
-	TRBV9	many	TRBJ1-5	CASSADTGNQPQHF	TGTGCCAGCAGCGCAGACACTGGCAATCAGCCCCAGCATTTT
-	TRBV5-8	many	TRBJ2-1	CASSLVGRDEQFF	TGTGCCAGCAGCTTGGTTGGGCGGGATGAGCAGTTCTTC
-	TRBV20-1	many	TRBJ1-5	CSASPTGRGNQPQHF	TGCAGTGCAAGCCCTACAGGGAGGGGAAATCAGCCCCAGCATTTT
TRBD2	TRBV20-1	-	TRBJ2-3	CSASRLAGGLVDTQYF	TGCAGTGCTAGTCGGCTAGCGGGGGGGCTGGTAGATACGCAGTATTTT
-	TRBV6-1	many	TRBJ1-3	CASRPTGTGGNTIYF	TGTGCCAGCAGACCCACAGGAACCGGTGGAAACACCATATATTTT
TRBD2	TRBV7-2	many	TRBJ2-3	CASSLDRAGTDTQYF	TGTGCCAGCAGCTTAGATCGAGCGGGGACAGATACGCAGTATTTT
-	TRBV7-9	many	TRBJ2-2	CASSLSNGDAGELFF	TGTGCCAGCAGCTTATCTAACGGGGATGCCGGGGAGCTGTTTTTT
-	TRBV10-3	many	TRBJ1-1	CAISESVTTEAFF	TGTGCCATCAGTGAGTCGGTAACCACTGAAGCTTTCTTT
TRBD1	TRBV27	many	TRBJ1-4	CASSLSMDRMVFGEKLFF	TGTGCCAGCAGTTTGTCAATGGACAGGATGGTTTTTGGGGAAAAACTGTTTTTT
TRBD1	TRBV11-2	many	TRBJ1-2	CASSQLGQGSGSGYGYTF	TGTGCCAGCAGCCAGCTGGGACAGGGGTCGGGTAGCGGCTATGGCTACACCTTC
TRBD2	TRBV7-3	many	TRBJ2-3	CASSSGLAGSVYTDTQYF	TGTGCCAGCAGCTCCGGACTAGCGGGGAGTGTATACACAGATACGCAGTATTTT
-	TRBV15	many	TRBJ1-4	CATSRGGGKQEKLFF	TGTGCCACCAGCAGAGGAGGTGGCAAACAAGAAAAACTGTTTTTT
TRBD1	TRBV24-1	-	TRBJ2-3	CATSDFGQGTDTQYF	TGTGCCACCAGTGATTTTGGACAGGGCACAGATACGCAGTATTTT
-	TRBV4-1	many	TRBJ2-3	CASSRFGEGTDTQYF	TGCGCCAGCAGCCGCTTTGGCGAGGGCACAGATACGCAGTATTTT
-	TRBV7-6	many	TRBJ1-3	CASSLESGNSGNTIYF	TGTGCCAGCAGCTTAGAGTCCGGGAACTCTGGAAACACCATATATTTT
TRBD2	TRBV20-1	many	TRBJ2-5	CSARDSSGQETQYF	TGCAGTGCTAGAGATAGTAGCGGGCAAGAGACCCAGTACTTC
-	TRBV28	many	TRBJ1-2	CASSFLTYGYTF	TGTGCCAGCAGTTTTTTGACCTATGGCTACACCTTC
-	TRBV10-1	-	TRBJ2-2	CASSEGNTGELFF	TGCGCCAGCAGTGAGGGGAACACCGGGGAGCTGTTTTTT
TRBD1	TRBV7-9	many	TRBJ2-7	CASSFSGTGNEQYF	TGTGCCAGCAGCTTTTCCGGGACAGGTAACGAGCAGTACTTC
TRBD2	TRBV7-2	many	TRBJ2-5	CASSFSGSGETQYF	TGTGCCAGCAGCTTTAGCGGGTCCGGGGAGACCCAGTACTTC
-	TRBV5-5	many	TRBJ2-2	CASSLGSAVLTGELFF	TGTGCCAGCAGCTTAGGGAGCGCGGTTCTCACCGGGGAGCTGTTTTTT
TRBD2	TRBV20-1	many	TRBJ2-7	CSASVGLAGRYEQYF	TGCAGTGCTAGTGTAGGGCTAGCGGGGCGTTACGAGCAGTACTTC
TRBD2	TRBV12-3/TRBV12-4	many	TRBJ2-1	CASTARLAGGGEQFF	TGTGCCAGCACCGCCAGACTAGCGGGGGGGGGTGAGCAGTTCTTC
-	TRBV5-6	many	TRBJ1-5	CASSLGFQGNQPQHF	TGTGCCAGCAGCTTGGGATTCCAGGGTAATCAGCCCCAGCATTTT
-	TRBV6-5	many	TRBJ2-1	CASSYIHSSYNEQFF	TGTGCCAGCAGTTACATCCACAGCTCCTACAATGAGCAGTTCTTC
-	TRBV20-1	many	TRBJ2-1	CSARGPRGGGSSYNEQFF	TGCAGTGCTAGAGGCCCGAGGGGGGGTGGGAGCTCCTACAATGAGCAGTTCTTC
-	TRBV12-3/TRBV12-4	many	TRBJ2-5	CASSPPYETQYF	TGTGCCAGCAGTCCCCCTTATGAGACCCAGTACTTC
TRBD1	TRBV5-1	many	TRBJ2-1	CASSLPTGPLDNEQFF	TGCGCCAGCAGCTTACCGACAGGGCCCCTCGACAATGAGCAGTTCTTC
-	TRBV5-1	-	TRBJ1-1	CASSLGGHNTEAFF	TGCGCCAGCAGCTTGGGGGGCCATAACACTGAAGCTTTCTTT
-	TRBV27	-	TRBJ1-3	CASSLRWKDTIYF	TGTGCCAGCAGTTTACGCTGGAAGGACACCATATATTTT
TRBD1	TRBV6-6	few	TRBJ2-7	CASSGRQGNEQYF	TGTGCCAGCAGTGGACGACAGGGAAACGAGCAGTACTTC
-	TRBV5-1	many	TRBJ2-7	CASSLVGGLPYEQYF	TGCGCCAGCAGCCTGGTCGGGGGGCTACCCTACGAGCAGTACTTC
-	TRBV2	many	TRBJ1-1	CASSEVPGTNTEAFF	TGTGCCAGCAGTGAAGTGCCAGGGACGAACACTGAAGCTTTCTTT
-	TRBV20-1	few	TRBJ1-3	CSASPPGTSGNTIYF	TGCAGTGCTAGCCCGCCAGGAACCTCTGGAAACACCATATATTTT
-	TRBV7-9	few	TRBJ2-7	CASSQPWGKQYF	TGTGCCAGCAGCCAACCGTGGGGGAAGCAGTACTTC
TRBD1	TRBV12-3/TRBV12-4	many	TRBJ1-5	CASSPGQGNNQPQHF	TGTGCCAGCAGTCCGGGACAGGGCAACAATCAGCCCCAGCATTTT
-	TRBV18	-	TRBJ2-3	CASSPQANTDTQYF	TGTGCCAGCTCACCACAAGCCAACACAGATACGCAGTATTTT
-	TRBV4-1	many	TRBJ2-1	CASSQGPGSSNEQFF	TGCGCCAGCAGCCAAGGGCCCGGCAGCTCCAATGAGCAGTTCTTC
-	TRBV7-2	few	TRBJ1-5	CASSPEGGQPQHF	TGTGCCAGCAGCCCAGAGGGGGGCCAGCCCCAGCATTTT
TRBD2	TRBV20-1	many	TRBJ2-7	CSAETFGGGKSSYEQYF	TGCAGTGCTGAAACCTTCGGCGGGGGTAAGAGCTCCTACGAGCAGTACTTC